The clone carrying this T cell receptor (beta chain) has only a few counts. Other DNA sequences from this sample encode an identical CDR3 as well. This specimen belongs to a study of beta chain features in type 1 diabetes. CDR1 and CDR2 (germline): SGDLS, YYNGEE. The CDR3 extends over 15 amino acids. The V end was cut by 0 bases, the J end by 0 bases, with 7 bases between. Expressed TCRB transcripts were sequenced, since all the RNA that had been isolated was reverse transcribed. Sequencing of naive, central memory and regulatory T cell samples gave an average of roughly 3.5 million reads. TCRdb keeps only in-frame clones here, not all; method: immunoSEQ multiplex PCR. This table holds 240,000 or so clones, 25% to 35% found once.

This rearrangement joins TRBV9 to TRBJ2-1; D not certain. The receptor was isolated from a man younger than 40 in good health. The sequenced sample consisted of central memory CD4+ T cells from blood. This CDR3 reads CASSVGGFSYNEQFF. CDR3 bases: TGTGCCAGCAGCGTAGGCGGTTTCTCCTACAATGAGCAGTTCTTC.